This T cell receptor beta chain was identified during a study of response to subunit inactivated influenza vaccine. Study-level results: Each seasonal influenza vaccination, the authors suggested, recruits few new T cells.

Via MiXCR, TCRdb re-called the RT-PCR reads, giving one row per CDR3 protein. This table has some 160,000 distinct CDR3 sequences, roughly a tenth appearing once. Note on this clonotype: Its antigen remains unidentified.

Specimen: non-naive T cells sorted from PBMCs, collected 45 days after vaccination. This TCR derives from a man in his fifties who received an inactivated influenza vaccine.

This CDR3 is CASSPDRDSYEQYF. CDR3 in DNA: TGTGCCAGCAGTCCAGACAGGGACTCCTACGAGCAGTACTTC. This chain links TRBV12-3 or TRBV12-4 with TRBJ2-7, with 7 bases fitting TRBD1. This CDR3 has 14 amino acids. J was trimmed by 0 bases and V by 5 bases; bases with no gene match: 4.